This T cell receptor beta chain was sequenced in a study of shared T cell receptors in the human thymus. Repertoires were generated with immunoSEQ multiplex PCR, while TCRdb's copy carries only in-frame clones and drops some. Counted here are roughly 660,000 clones, roughly 90% occurring once; the ten biggest clones make up 0.0095% to 0.013%. The CDR3 runs to 15 residues. Germline lookup yields CDR1 LGHNA and CDR2 YSLEER. V lost 0 bases and J lost 2, with 9 bases in between. The same data also went into a second study, on human thymus T cells. That publication notes: The donor group consisted of healthy Finnish infants who were having corrective surgery for congenital heart defects. Resections from corrective heart surgery provided thymus tissue. There were highly overlapping thymic repertoires among unrelated individuals, as related research reported.

The sequence was obtained from a boy under three years old with a congenital heart defect. The chain employs TRBV4-3 and TRBJ2-3, with D perhaps matching TRBD1 (5 bases). The specimen sequenced was thymocytes. The CDR3 DNA sequence: TGCGCCAGCAGCCAAGATAGACAGACCACAGATACGCAGTATTTT. Its translation is CASSQDRQTTDTQYF.